Shown below are 8 T cell receptor beta chains from a single sample sequenced in a study of cytomegalovirus exposure and HLA in healthy donors. The PCR contained 60 Vbeta and 13 Jbeta primers. TCRdb's table, derived via immunoSEQ multiplex PCR, lists solely in-frame clones and lacks some. This sample carries about 170,000 clones, approximately 79% of them seen once, and the ten largest clones take 7% to 7.5%. The material sequenced was PBMCs. Source of these receptors: a man between 40 and 49 years old in good health and CMV-seropositive.

This chain connects TRBV11-1 to TRBJ2-4, with TRBD1 identical over 7 bases. The V segment lost 2 bases and the J segment 5 bases; nucleotides outside the gene matches: 3. The CDR3 has 14 amino acids. Per germline, CDR1 SGHAT and CDR2 FQDESV (reference sequence). The CDR3 is CASSLRGRENIQYF. CDR3 coding DNA: TGTGCCAGCAGCTTAAGGGGGCGGGAAAACATTCAGTACTTC. The full variable domain, in which reference TRBV11-1 and TRBJ2-4 provide the parts outside the CDR3, is EAEVAQSPRYKITEKSQAVAFWCDPISGHATLYWYRQILGQGPELLVQFQDESVVDDSQLPKDRFSAERLKGVDSTLKIQPAELGDSAMYLCASSLRGRENIQYFGAGTRLSVL.

The chain carries TRBV5-8 and TRBJ1-6, with 9 positions matching TRBD1. The CDR3 consists of 13 residues. Trimming took 4 bases from V and 8 from J; bases not matched to a gene: 1. Germline V gene data show CDR1 as SGHTS and CDR2 as YDEGEE. The CDR3, as DNA: TGTGCCAGCAGCAGGGACAGGGATTCACCCCTCCACTTT. Its protein is CASSRDRDSPLHF.

This sequence joins TRBV29-1 and TRBJ2-3; D perhaps matches TRBD1 (5 bases). Looked up from germline, CDR1 is SQVTM and CDR2 is ANQGSEA. V lost 6 bases, J lost 3 bases, and 10 bases lay in between. This CDR3 comprises 12 residues. The CDR3 nucleotides read TGCAGCGTGACAGAGGCTACAGATACGCAGTATTTT. Protein sequence: CSVTEATDTQYF.

The chain is built from TRBV5-6 and TRBJ2-7; 8 bases line up with TRBD2. This CDR3 has 16 amino acids. Germline values: CDR1 SGHDT, CDR2 YYEEEE. Unmatched junction bases numbered 12, after V lost 0 bases and J lost 7 bases. CDR3 in DNA: TGTGCCAGCAGCTTGGTGGGAGCGGGGGTCTCGGGGGAGCAGTACTTC. Translated, it gives CASSLVGAGVSGEQYF.

The gene calls are TRBV29-1 and TRBJ1-2; 7 bases agree with TRBD1. CDR3 length: 13 amino acids. Germline V CDR1 and CDR2: SQVTM, ANQGSEA. Trimming at V came to 4 bases and at J to 4 bases, leaving 6 bases not matched to a gene. CDR3: CSVGPTGVYGYTF. The CDR3 DNA reads as TGCAGCGTTGGCCCTACAGGGGTCTATGGCTACACCTTC.

The genes are TRBV12-5 and TRBJ2-5; TRBD2 matches 13 bases. The CDR3 is 15 amino acids. Per the germline V gene, CDR1 is LGHNT and CDR2 is FRNRAP. The junction had 4 bases not matched to a gene; V was cut back by 7 bases and J by 2 bases. CDR3 in amino acids: CASAQTSGGQETQYF. As DNA, the CDR3 is TGTGCTAGTGCCCAGACTAGCGGGGGGCAAGAGACCCAGTACTTC.

The J gene is TRBJ1-2, the V gene TRBV10-3; the match to TRBD1 covers 7 bases. In germline, CDR1 is ENHRY, CDR2 SYGVKD. After removal of 0 bases from V and 2 bases from J, the junction contained 0 bases not matched to a gene. The CDR3 consists of 14 residues. DNA of the CDR3: TGTGCCATCAGTGAGTCGGGACAGAACTATGGCTACACCTTC. Amino acid sequence: CAISESGQNYGYTF.

The V and J genes are TRBV9 and TRBJ2-2, with unresolved D. The CDR3 is 13 amino acids. V was pared by 3 bases and J by 6 bases, with 9 bases between. Germline loops: CDR1 SGDLS, CDR2 YYNGEE. CDR3 protein: CASSAATAGELFF. For the CDR3, the DNA is TGTGCCAGCAGCGCCGCTACTGCCGGGGAGCTGTTTTTT.